This TCR beta chain comes out of a study of beta chain features in type 1 diabetes. Overall study: About 110,000,000 sorted cells were examined across all samples.

Regarding this clone: Its antigen is unknown.

CDR1 and CDR2 (germline): SGHTA, FQGNSA. V lost 5 bases and J lost 7; bases outside the gene matches: 11. The CDR3 length is 15 residues. Study-wide points: Whether HLA type influences TCRB rearrangement remained unresolved here.

Every isolated RNA sample was fully reverse transcribed, so sequencing captured expressed TCRB transcripts. Sequencing used immunoSEQ multiplex PCR; TCRdb keeps in-frame clones, though not all of them. The table shows hundreds of thousands of clones, with around 15% occurring only once. This receptor was identified in a man aged 18 to 30 in good health. The chain is built from TRBV7-2 and TRBJ1-5; 7 bases fit TRBD1. Sample: naive CD4+ T cells from blood. The CDR3 loop is CASSPTWTGRQPQHF. The CDR3 DNA reads TGTGCCAGCAGCCCCACCTGGACAGGCAGGCAGCCCCAGCATTTT.